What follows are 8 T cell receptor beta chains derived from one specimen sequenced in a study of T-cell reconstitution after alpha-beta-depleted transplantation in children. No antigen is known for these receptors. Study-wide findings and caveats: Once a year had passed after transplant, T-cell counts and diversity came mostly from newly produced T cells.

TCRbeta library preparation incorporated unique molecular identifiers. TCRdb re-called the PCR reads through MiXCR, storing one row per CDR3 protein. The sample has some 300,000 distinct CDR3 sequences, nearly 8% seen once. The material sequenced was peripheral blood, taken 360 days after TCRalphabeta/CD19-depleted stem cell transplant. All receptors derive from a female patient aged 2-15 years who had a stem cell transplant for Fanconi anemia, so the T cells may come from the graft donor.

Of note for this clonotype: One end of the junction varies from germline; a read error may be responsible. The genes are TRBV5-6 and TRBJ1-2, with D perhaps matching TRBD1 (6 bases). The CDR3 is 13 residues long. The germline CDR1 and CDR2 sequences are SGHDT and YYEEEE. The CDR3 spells CASSLVGGDGYAF. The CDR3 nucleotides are TGTGCCAGCAGCTTGGTAGGGGGAGATGGCTACGCCTTC.

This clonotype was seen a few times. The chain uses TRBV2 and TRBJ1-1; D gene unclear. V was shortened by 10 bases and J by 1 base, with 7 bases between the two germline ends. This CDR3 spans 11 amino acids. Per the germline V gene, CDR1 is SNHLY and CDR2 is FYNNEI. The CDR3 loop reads CATNQNTEAFF. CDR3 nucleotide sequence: TGTGCCACCAACCAGAACACTGAAGCTTTCTTT.

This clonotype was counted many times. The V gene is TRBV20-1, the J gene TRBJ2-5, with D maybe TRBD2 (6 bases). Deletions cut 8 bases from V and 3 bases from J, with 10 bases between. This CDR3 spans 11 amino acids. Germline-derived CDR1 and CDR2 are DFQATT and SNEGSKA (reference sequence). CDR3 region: CSTEREETQYF. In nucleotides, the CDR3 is TGCAGTACGGAGCGGGAAGAGACCCAGTACTTC.

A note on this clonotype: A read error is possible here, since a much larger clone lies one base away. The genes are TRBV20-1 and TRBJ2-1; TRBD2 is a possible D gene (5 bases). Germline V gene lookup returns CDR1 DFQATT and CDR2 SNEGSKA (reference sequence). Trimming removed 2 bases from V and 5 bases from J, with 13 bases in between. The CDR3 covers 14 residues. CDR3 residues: CSARRLATHNEQFF. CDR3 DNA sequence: TGCAGTGCTAGAAGGCTAGCTACCCACAATGAGCAGTTCTTC.

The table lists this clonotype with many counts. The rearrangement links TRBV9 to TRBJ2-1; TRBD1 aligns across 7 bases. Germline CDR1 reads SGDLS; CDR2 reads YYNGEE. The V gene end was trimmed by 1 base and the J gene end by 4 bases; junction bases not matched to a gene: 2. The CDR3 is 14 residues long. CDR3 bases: TGTGCCAGCAGCGTATCGGGACAGTACAATGAGCAGTTCTTC. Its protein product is CASSVSGQYNEQFF.

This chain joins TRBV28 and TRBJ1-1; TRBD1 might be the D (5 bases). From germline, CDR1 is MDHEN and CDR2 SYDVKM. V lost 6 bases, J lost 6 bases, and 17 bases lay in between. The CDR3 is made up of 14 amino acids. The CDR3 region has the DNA TGTGCCAGCAGCTCACCTGGGGGGGTGGCTGAAGCTTTCTTT. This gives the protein CASSSPGGVAEAFF.

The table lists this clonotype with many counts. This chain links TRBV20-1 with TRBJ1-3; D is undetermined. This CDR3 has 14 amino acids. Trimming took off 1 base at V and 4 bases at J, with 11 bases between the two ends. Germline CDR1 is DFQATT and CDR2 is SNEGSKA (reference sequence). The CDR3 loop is CSARALSVGNTIYF. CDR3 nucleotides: TGCAGTGCTAGAGCCTTGTCAGTAGGAAACACCATATATTTT.

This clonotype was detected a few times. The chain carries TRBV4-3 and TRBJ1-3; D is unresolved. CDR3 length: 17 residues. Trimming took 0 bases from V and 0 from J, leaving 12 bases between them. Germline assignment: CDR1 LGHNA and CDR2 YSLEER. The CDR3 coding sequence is TGCGCCAGCAGCCAAGATCGTGGGGTCAACTCTGGAAACACCATATATTTT. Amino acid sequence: CASSQDRGVNSGNTIYF.